These 3 T cell receptor beta chains were sequenced from one sample in a study of Tregs in tolerant kidney transplant recipients. Here immunoSEQ multiplex PCR was the method, and the copy in TCRdb shows in-frame clones only, minus some. The specimen's table records 48,000 or so clones. Here the sequenced sample was CD4+ T cells from blood, taken before the transplant. The receptors were sampled from a human donor who received a combined kidney and bone marrow transplant.

Turning to this clone: With the read ending 3 residues before the CDR3 end, the germline J gene is used to fill in that end. V gene TRBV18 combines with J gene TRBJ1-6, with D perhaps matching TRBD1 (5 bases). V lost 3 bases, J lost 7 bases, and 10 bases lay in between. Germline V gene lookup returns CDR1 KGHSH and CDR2 LQKENI. The CDR3 contains 14 residues. The CDR3 here is CASSPDSLNSPLHF. CDR3 DNA (partial): TGTGCCAGCTCACCTGACAGCCTCAATTCACCC.

On this clone: With the read ending 3 residues before the CDR3 end, the germline J gene is used to fill in that end. The chain recombines TRBV20-1 with TRBJ1-1; TRBD1 matches 9 bases. CDR1 DFQATT and CDR2 SNEGSKA come from the germline V gene (reference sequence). Trimming took 6 bases from V and 3 from J; bases not matched to a gene: 14. The CDR3 runs 16 residues. CDR3 DNA (partial): TGCAGTGCCCAGGGACAGGGAGCAGTTCTTCACACTGAA. Translation gives CSAQGQGAVLHTE. The complete CDR3 sequence is CSAQGQGAVLHTEAFF.

As regards this clone: The DNA ends 3 residues before the CDR3 does, and the rest of the CDR3 is filled in from the germline J gene. The J gene is TRBJ1-1, the V gene TRBV20-1, with 9 bases lining up with TRBD1. V shed 3 bases, J shed 3 bases, and the junction held 5 bases outside the gene matches. Germline V gives CDR1 DFQATT, CDR2 SNEGSKA (reference sequence). The length of the CDR3 is 14 residues. The CDR3 bases that were read are TGCAGTGCTAGTCGGGGACAGGGTGACACTGAA. The encoded protein is CSASRGQGDTE. The CDR3, in full, reads CSASRGQGDTEAFF.